Presented here are 16 T cell receptor beta chains from one specimen sequenced in a study of shared clonotypes between healthy human individuals. Naive CD8 cells, CD45RO-negative and positively selected for CCR7, excluded terminally differentiated effector memory CD45RA+ cells. The method was immunoSEQ multiplex PCR; TCRdb's version includes in-frame clones alone and lacks a portion of them. Counted here are just over 2,000,000 clones, about 95% occurring once; the ten biggest clones make up about 1.1%. Sequenced input: naive CD8+ T cells sorted from blood. Every receptor here comes from a man aged 18 to 29 in good health.

The rearrangement uses TRBV4-1 and TRBJ1-2; D ambiguous. Germline V lookup: CDR1 MGHRA, CDR2 YSYEKL. This CDR3 is 16 amino acids long. Trimming took 1 base from V and 1 from J, leaving 13 bases between them. DNA for the CDR3: TGCGCCAGCAGCCAAGGCCTCCTTGTCGGTAACTATGGCTACACCTTC. Protein product: CASSQGLLVGNYGYTF.

The sample holds a few counts of this clone. This same CDR3 is encoded by further DNA sequences in the sample. The V gene is TRBV30, the J gene TRBJ1-5; 9 nucleotides match TRBD1. CDR3 length: 14 amino acids. The V gene end was trimmed by 1 base and the J gene end by 6 bases; junction bases not matched to a gene: 4. Germline V gene sequence: CDR1 GTSNPN, CDR2 SVGIG (reference sequence). CDR3 DNA: TGTGCCTGGAGTGGGGGACAGGGTGGTCAGCCCCAGCATTTT. Amino acids: CAWSGGQGGQPQHF.

The chain uses TRBV7-2 and TRBJ1-2; D is possibly TRBD1 (5 bases). Germline CDR1 is SGHTA and CDR2 is FQGNSA. V lost 2 bases to trimming and J lost 4 bases, with 11 bases between them. The CDR3 extends over 14 amino acids. The CDR3 loop reads CASSLPGLIYGYTF. DNA for the CDR3: TGTGCCAGCAGCTTACCGGGACTCATCTATGGCTACACCTTC.

The V gene is TRBV10-2, the J gene TRBJ2-7; no definite D call. Trimming shortened V by 4 bases and J by 2 bases, and 9 bases separated the two germline ends. The V gene's germline CDR1 is WSHSY and CDR2 SAAADI. The CDR3 consists of 13 residues. The CDR3 sequence: CASSGGGAYEQYF. In nucleotides, the CDR3 is TGCGCCAGCAGTGGAGGCGGTGCCTACGAGCAGTACTTC.

This clone was detected only once. The chain joins TRBV5-1 to TRBJ2-3; weak D call: TRBD2 (5 bases). CDR3 size: 16 residues. Deletions cut 0 bases from V and 6 bases from J, with 17 bases between. CDR1 SGHRS and CDR2 YFSETQ come from the germline V gene. This chain's CDR3 is CASSLAVAGGPDTQYF. The CDR3 nucleotides read TGCGCCAGCAGCTTGGCTGTTGCAGGAGGTCCGGATACGCAGTATTTT.

The V gene is TRBV7-9, the J gene TRBJ1-2; 7 bases fit TRBD1. CDR3 length equals 16 residues. The germline CDR1 and CDR2 sequences are SEHNR and FQNEAQ (reference sequence). The junction had 9 bases not matched to a gene; V was cut back by 5 bases and J by 0 bases. The CDR3 loop reads CASSPRTGETNYGYTF. The DNA of the CDR3 is TGTGCCAGCAGCCCCAGGACAGGAGAGACTAACTATGGCTACACCTTC.

This clone was recorded a few times. This chain links TRBV10-3 with TRBJ1-5, with a tentative D call TRBD1 (5 bases). Germline assignment: CDR1 ENHRY and CDR2 SYGVKD. The CDR3 extends over 16 amino acids. V shed 3 bases and J shed 3 bases, with 15 bases lying between them. Here the CDR3 DNA reads TGTGCCATCAGTGAAGGAGGGGCCGGGCTCAATCAGCCCCAGCATTTT. It codes for CAISEGGAGLNQPQHF.

The chain couples TRBV6-1 to TRBJ1-2; possibly TRBD1 for D (6 bases). The CDR3 consists of 13 residues. Germline-derived CDR1 and CDR2 are MNHNS and SASEGT. V dropped 6 bases and J dropped 3 bases, with 11 bases sitting between them. The CDR3 protein is CASRDSPYYGYTF. The CDR3 DNA reads as TGTGCCAGCAGGGACAGTCCCTACTATGGCTACACCTTC.

The chain links TRBV7-9 to TRBJ2-3, with D tentatively TRBD1 (5 bases). Trimming took 1 base from V and 3 from J, leaving 8 bases between them. CDR3 length: 14 residues. Germline V gene sequence: CDR1 SEHNR, CDR2 FQNEAQ (reference sequence). In DNA, the CDR3 is TGTGCCAGCAGCTTAGATGGGGCTACAGATACGCAGTATTTT. Its translation: CASSLDGATDTQYF. The full variable domain, its missing parts supplied by reference TRBV7-9 and TRBJ2-3, is DTGVSQNPRHKITKRGQNVTFRCDPISEHNRLYWYRQTLGQGPEFLTYFQNEAQLEKSRLLSDRFSAERPKGSFSTLEIQRTEQGDSAMYLCASSLDGATDTQYFGPGTRLTVL.

This CDR3 reads CASSNDSPYEQYF. The CDR3 DNA reads as TGCGCCAGCAGTAACGACAGTCCCTACGAGCAGTACTTC. The chain combines TRBV10-2 with TRBJ2-7; D is possibly TRBD1 (5 bases). The CDR3 contains 13 residues. Deletions cut 5 bases from V and 2 bases from J, with 10 bases between. CDR1 and CDR2 from the germline V gene are WSHSY and SAAADI.

The chain employs TRBV28 and TRBJ2-7; tentative D call: TRBD1 (6 bases). In germline, CDR1 is MDHEN, CDR2 SYDVKM. Trimming cost V 5 bases and J 4 bases, with 15 bases left between them. This CDR3 has 14 residues. This CDR3 reads CASSPPGHPYEQYF. The CDR3 bases are TGTGCCAGCAGTCCCCCGGGACACCCATACGAGCAGTACTTC.

The genes are TRBV7-2 and TRBJ2-1, with D hard to call. In germline, CDR1 is SGHTA, CDR2 FQGNSA. The CDR3 is 13 residues long. V lost 5 bases to trimming and J lost 8 bases, with 13 bases between them. The CDR3 DNA reads TGTGCCAGCAGCGCCTCACTACGGTATGAGCAGTTCTTC. Its translation is CASSASLRYEQFF.

V usage is TRBV10-1 and J usage is TRBJ1-1; 8 bases agree with TRBD1. The V gene end was trimmed by 6 bases and the J gene end by 4 bases; junction bases not matched to a gene: 10. Germline CDR1 is WNHNN and CDR2 is SYGVQD (reference sequence). This CDR3 spans 15 amino acids. CDR3 loop: CASSLGQGDPTEAFF. Written as DNA, the CDR3 is TGCGCCAGCAGCCTCGGACAGGGCGACCCCACTGAAGCTTTCTTT.

In regard to this clone: Other DNA variants within this sample encode the same CDR3. The chain recombines TRBV9 with TRBJ2-1; 11 bases line up with TRBD2. V was pared by 0 bases and J by 7 bases, with 3 bases of the junction left unmatched. Germline CDR1 reads SGDLS; CDR2 reads YYNGEE. This CDR3 region has 15 residues. The CDR3 here is CASSVVAGGPNEQFF. CDR3 DNA sequence: TGTGCCAGCAGCGTAGTAGCGGGGGGGCCGAATGAGCAGTTCTTC.

A word on this clone: The same CDR3 also results from other DNA sequences found in this sample. For the CDR3, the DNA is TGCGCCAGCAGCCAAGTTCCAGGGACCTACGAGCAGTACTTC. Residues: CASSQVPGTYEQYF. The chain employs TRBV4-1 and TRBJ2-7; D is possibly TRBD1 (5 bases). CDR1 is MGHRA, CDR2 YSYEKL, per germline. Trimming took off 1 base at V and 2 bases at J, with 9 bases between the two ends. The CDR3 is 14 amino acids.

V gene TRBV27 combines with J gene TRBJ1-2; 7 positions agree with TRBD1. J was trimmed by 8 bases and V by 2 bases; bases with no gene match: 14. The CDR3 is 16 amino acids. CDR1 is MNHEY, CDR2 SMNVEV, per germline (reference sequence). The CDR3, as DNA: TGTGCCAGCAGTTTAAAAGGCGAGGGACAGTCTATGGGCTACACCTTC. Its protein product is CASSLKGEGQSMGYTF.